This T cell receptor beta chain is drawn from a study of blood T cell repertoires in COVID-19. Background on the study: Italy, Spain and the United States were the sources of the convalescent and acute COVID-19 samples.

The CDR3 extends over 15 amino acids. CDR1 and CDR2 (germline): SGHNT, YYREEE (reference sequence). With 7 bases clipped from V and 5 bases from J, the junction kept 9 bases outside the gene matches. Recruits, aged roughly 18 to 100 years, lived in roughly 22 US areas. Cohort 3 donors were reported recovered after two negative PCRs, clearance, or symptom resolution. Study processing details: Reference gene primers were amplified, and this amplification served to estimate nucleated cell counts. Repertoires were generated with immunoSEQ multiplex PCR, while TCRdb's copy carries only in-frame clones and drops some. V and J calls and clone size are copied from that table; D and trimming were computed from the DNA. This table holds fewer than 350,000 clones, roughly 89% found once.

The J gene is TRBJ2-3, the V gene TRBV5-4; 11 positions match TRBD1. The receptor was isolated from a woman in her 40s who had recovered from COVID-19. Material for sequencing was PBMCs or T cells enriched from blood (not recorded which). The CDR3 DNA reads TGTGCCAGCGCGCCCGGGACAGGGGGGTTAGATACGCAGTATTTT. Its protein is CASAPGTGGLDTQYF.